A selection of T cell receptor beta chains follows, all from one sample in a study of read filtering for tumor transcriptome and immune sequencing. TCRdb re-called the reads through MiXCR, storing one row per CDR3 protein. The sample has approximately 59,000 distinct CDR3 sequences; roughly an eighth are singletons. The specimen was a population of CD138-negative cells sorted from bone marrow. These receptors were obtained from a donor aged 40 or older with multiple myeloma. Each CDR3 is given without its conserved first and last residue.

TRBV7-6,TRBJ1-6,ASGMRGQESSYNSPLH
TRBV7-8,TRBJ2-1,ASSSRAENNEQF
TRBV7-9,TRBJ2-2,ASSLAVIPGELF
TRBV12-3/TRBV12-4,TRBJ1-5,ASSFLGRSSNQPQH
TRBV18,TRBJ2-5,ASSPRRGEGQTQY
TRBV3-1,TRBJ2-7,ASSHWDRAYEQY
TRBV19,TRBJ2-3,ASSSHTPSTDTQY
TRBV19,TRBJ1-4,ASVSRQGPLATNEKLF
TRBV15,TRBJ1-3,ATRWNTGGRDGNTIY
TRBV12-3/TRBV12-4,TRBJ2-5,ASSPTGQGQETQY
TRBV14,TRBJ2-2,ASSQARTSSGELF
TRBV11-2,TRBJ2-7,ASSSDRVHYEQY
TRBV28,TRBJ1-1,ASSLFGTPPNTEAF
TRBV20-1,TRBJ2-5,SALLAGALETQY